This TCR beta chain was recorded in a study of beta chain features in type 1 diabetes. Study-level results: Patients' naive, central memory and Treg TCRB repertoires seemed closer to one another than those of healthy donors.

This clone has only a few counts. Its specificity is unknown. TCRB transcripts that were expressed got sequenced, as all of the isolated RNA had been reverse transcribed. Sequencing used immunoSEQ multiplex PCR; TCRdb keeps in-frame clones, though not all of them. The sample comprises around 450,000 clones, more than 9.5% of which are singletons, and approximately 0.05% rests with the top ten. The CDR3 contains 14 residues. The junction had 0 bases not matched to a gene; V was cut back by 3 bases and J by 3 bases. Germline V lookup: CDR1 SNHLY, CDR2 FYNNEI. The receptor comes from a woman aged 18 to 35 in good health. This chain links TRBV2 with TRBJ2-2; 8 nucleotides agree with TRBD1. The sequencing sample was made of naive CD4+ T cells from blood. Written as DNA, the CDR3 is TGTGCCAGCAGTGAGACAGGGGACACCGGGGAGCTGTTTTTT. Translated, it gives CASSETGDTGELFF.